This TCR beta chain was observed in a study of blood T cells in healthy people across ages (dated by TCRdb to between 2015 and 2017). Study-wide context: Template switching captured roughly one uniquely barcoded TCR beta cDNA molecule per two T cells in model experiments. Using deep sequencing normalized with unique cDNA molecular identifiers, the study measured how TCR beta repertoire diversity changes with age. Donors were grouped into four age groups: young (average approximately 15 years), middle-aged (39), aged (around 62) and long-lived (just over 80). To avoid experimental bias, donors of different ages were distributed randomly across sequencing lanes. Using the same blood draw, the study looked at two additional independent replicas of 1 million unique cDNA reads for two donors, one aged 18 to 29 and the other aged 80 or older. Broad study findings and their caveats: The percentage of naive T cells measured by flow cytometry correlated strongly with observed TCR beta diversity. Because profiling used bulk unsorted PBMCs, naive and antigen-experienced compartments could not be compared conclusively. Observed TCR beta diversity per million T cells fell roughly linearly with age, and a significant reduction was already apparent by age approximately 41. Donor CMV infection status was unknown, potentially confounding age-related changes in expanded clonotypes. Total diversity estimates from one million sequenced T cells were considered lower bounds and underestimates. Compared with the aged group, more naive CD4+ T cells, fewer expanded clones and increased TCR diversity were shown by the long-lived group, suggesting age selection.

V has 4 bases trimmed and J has 0 bases trimmed; junction bases matching no gene number 0. CDR1 and CDR2, looked up from the germline V gene (reference sequence), are GTSNPN and SVGIG. The cysteine opens and the phenylalanine closes a CDR3 of 13 amino acids. Here the CDR3 DNA is all that survives: 39 bases in frame from base 1. This clonotype was picked up one time. Its antigen target is currently unknown. No much larger clone is present one base from it, and per-base qualities are unavailable. The roughly 39 donors, aged about 6 to 95 years, were systemically healthy Caucasian individuals from Russia. Around 10 milliliters of peripheral blood were drawn from each donor into EDTA-treated Vacutainer tubes. Ficoll-Paque density-gradient centrifugation was used to isolate PBMCs, with at least 6.5 million per sample. Trizol reagent was used to extract total RNA from the PBMCs, yielding at least 5.5 micrograms per sample. The percentages of naive CD45RAhigh/CD27high T cells were determined by flow cytometry on a PBMC aliquot from every donor.

Library prep was done by 5' RACE. The sample was run on an Illumina HiSeq 2500. A second roughly 6 to 12 cycle PCR used a sample-barcoded 5' primer and a J-beta primer mix. A unique molecular identifier was introduced onto each TCR beta cDNA molecule by a template-switch 5' adaptor carrying 12 random nucleotides. Each sample yielded at least 3 million CDR3-containing paired-end reads. All of the RNA was converted into first-strand cDNA using the Mint cDNA synthesis kit, with a TRBC-specific oligonucleotide serving as the primer. Following uracil-DNA glycosylase treatment, a first 18-cycle PCR with universal primers M1SS and BC2_uni_R was performed on all cDNA. Per the source publication's procedure: For normalization, 1 million high-quality reads were randomly selected from each sample, with every read carrying a distinct molecular identifier. Reads with shared molecular identifiers were discarded instead of being binned into consensus sequences. MiTCR, run with a Q25 quality threshold and the strictest error-elimination algorithm, handled CDR3 identification, clonotype clustering and error correction. A nonparametric unseen species model using Euler transformation provided a lower-bound estimate of total TCR beta diversity. TCRdb reran the public reads through fastp at Q25 and MiXCR, keeping productive beta chains. Entries that share a CDR3 protein sequence are merged under the most common genes and DNA. TCRdb assigned the V and J calls; the authors' analysis was not used. Counted in this sample were approximately 850,000 distinct CDR3 sequences; 58% of them appeared once. The ten largest clones represent 22% of the sample.

Rearrangement joined TRBV30 to TRBJ2-7, and 10 junctional nucleotides match TRBD2. This clonotype was sampled from a man between 25 and 39 years old in good health. The sequenced sample consisted of blood. The sequence in DNA is TGTGCCTGGACTAGCGGGAGCTCCTACGAGCAGTACTTC. It specifies CAWTSGSSYEQYF.